A selection of T cell receptor beta chains follows, all from one sample in a study of T cell responses to AZD1222 COVID-19 vaccine. Here immunoSEQ multiplex PCR was the method, and the copy in TCRdb shows in-frame clones only, minus some. The sample consists of 130,000 or so clones, 86% of them appearing once. Source: peripheral blood, taken on day 0 of AZD1222 vaccination. These receptors were obtained from an adult in good health. Both conserved end residues are part of each CDR3. A D gene is named only where the DNA matches it firmly. Clone size, where shown, is once, few, many, or a class for clones that have expanded.

>-|TRBV5-1|TRBJ2-7|16|-
CASSSRPHDRSYEQYF
TGCGCCAGCAGCTCACGGCCGCACGACAGATCCTACGAGCAGTACTTC
>-|TRBV2|TRBJ1-6|14|-
CASSPWSYNSPLHF
TGTGCCAGCAGTCCCTGGTCCTATAATTCACCCCTCCACTTT
>once|TRBV4-1|TRBJ2-5|15|TRBD2
CASRPGLAGGETQYF
TGCGCCAGCAGGCCGGGACTAGCGGGAGGAGAGACCCAGTACTTC
>-|TRBV11-2|TRBJ1-1|16|-
CASSLDESRVNTEAFF
TGTGCCAGCAGCTTAGATGAGAGCAGGGTGAACACTGAAGCTTTCTTT
>-|TRBV19|TRBJ1-4|14|-
CASKRAERREKLFF
TGTGCCAGTAAACGGGCCGAAAGACGGGAAAAACTGTTTTTT
>once|TRBV5-1|TRBJ2-5|15|TRBD2
CASSLTSGEGETQYF
TGCGCCAGCAGCTTAACTAGCGGGGAGGGAGAGACCCAGTACTTC
>-|TRBV11-3|TRBJ2-1|13|-
CASSPWARGEQFF
TGTGCCAGCAGCCCGTGGGCCAGGGGTGAGCAGTTCTTC
>-|TRBV21-1|TRBJ1-1|16|-
CASSKYRGPMNTEAFF
TGTGCCAGCAGCAAGTACAGGGGACCCATGAACACTGAAGCTTTCTTT
>-|TRBV19|TRBJ2-1|15|TRBD2
CASTLSSGSYNEQFF
TGTGCCAGTACCCTCTCTAGCGGGAGTTACAATGAGCAGTTCTTC
>few|TRBV29-1|TRBJ1-3|15|-
CSVARRASSGNTIYF
TGCAGCGTTGCTAGGAGGGCAAGCTCTGGAAACACCATATATTTT
>-|TRBV5-5|TRBJ1-2|15|TRBD1
CASSTRTGNGNGYTF
TGTGCCAGCAGCACCCGGACAGGGAACGGTAATGGCTACACCTTC
>few|TRBV7-9|TRBJ1-3|14|-
CASSHKAGTNTIYF
TGTGCCAGCAGCCACAAGGCAGGGACAAACACCATATATTTT
>-|TRBV12-3/TRBV12-4|TRBJ2-1|12|TRBD2
CASSLGAGVWFF
TGTGCCAGCAGTTTAGGAGCGGGAGTATGGTTCTTC
>-|TRBV5-5|TRBJ1-4|15|-
CASSQGRTINEKLFF
TGTGCCAGCAGCCAGGGACGGACGATTAATGAAAAACTGTTTTTT
>few|TRBV6-5|TRBJ2-2|15|-
CASRKDYTNTGELFF
TGTGCCAGCAGAAAGGACTATACGAACACCGGGGAGCTGTTTTTT
>few|TRBV11-2|TRBJ1-1|14|-
CASSFQGVNTEAFF
TGTGCCAGCAGCTTTCAGGGCGTGAACACTGAAGCTTTCTTT
>-|TRBV10-3|TRBJ2-1|18|TRBD2
CAISDPGIAGTPYNEQFF
TGTGCCATCAGTGACCCCGGGATAGCGGGGACTCCCTACAATGAGCAGTTCTTC
>-|TRBV19|TRBJ1-1|14|-
CASSLRLGYTEAFF
TGTGCCAGTAGTCTAAGACTAGGATACACTGAAGCTTTCTTT
>-|TRBV25-1|TRBJ2-3|15|-
CASSDPTGGTDTQYF
TGTGCCAGCAGTGACCCGACAGGAGGAACAGATACGCAGTATTTT
>-|TRBV27|TRBJ2-1|17|TRBD2
CASSWVPLAGDLNEQFF
TGTGCCAGCAGCTGGGTACCTCTAGCGGGAGACCTCAATGAGCAGTTCTTC
>once|TRBV28|TRBJ1-2|14|-
CASSLSGPEDGYTF
TGTGCCAGCAGTCTGTCGGGCCCCGAGGATGGCTACACCTTC
>-|TRBV7-3|TRBJ2-7|15|-
CASSLHGTASYEQYF
TGTGCCAGCAGCTTACACGGAACTGCGTCCTACGAGCAGTACTTC
>-|TRBV3-1/TRBV3-2|TRBJ2-5|20|TRBD2
CASSQVWDWLAGQIQETQYF
TGTGCCAGCAGCCAAGTTTGGGACTGGCTAGCGGGTCAAATCCAAGAGACCCAGTACTTC
>many|TRBV29-1|TRBJ1-1|13|-
CSVAVGTNTEAFF
TGCAGCGTTGCTGTGGGAACGAACACTGAAGCTTTCTTT
>-|TRBV9|TRBJ1-5|13|-
CASSSSGSTPQHF
TGTGCCAGCAGCTCTTCAGGGTCAACACCCCAGCATTTT
>many|TRBV4-1|TRBJ2-3|15|-
CASSPRTDGADTQYF
TGCGCCAGCAGCCCCCGAACGGATGGGGCAGATACGCAGTATTTT
>-|TRBV16|TRBJ1-5|15|-
CASSQSEGRGQPQHF
TGTGCCAGCAGCCAATCTGAGGGTCGAGGTCAGCCCCAGCATTTT
>-|TRBV18|TRBJ1-3|16|TRBD1
CASSPGQFGSGNTIYF
TGTGCCAGCTCACCGGGACAGTTCGGCTCTGGAAACACCATATATTTT
>-|TRBV27|TRBJ2-7|14|-
CASSLWTHSYEQYF
TGTGCCAGCAGTTTATGGACACATTCTTACGAGCAGTACTTC
>-|TRBV2|TRBJ2-7|16|TRBD2
CASSLGTSGGFYEQYF
TGTGCCAGCAGTCTCGGGACTAGCGGGGGGTTCTACGAGCAGTACTTC
>-|TRBV19|TRBJ1-1|16|-
CASSTIKWTANTEAFF
TGTGCCAGTAGTACCATTAAGTGGACAGCTAACACTGAAGCTTTCTTT
>once|TRBV4-3|TRBJ1-5|15|-
CASSQEAPSNQPQHF
TGCGCCAGCAGCCAAGAGGCACCAAGCAATCAGCCCCAGCATTTT
>-|TRBV5-4|TRBJ1-3|15|TRBD1
CASSLPGQGRNTIYF
TGTGCCAGCAGCTTGCCGGGACAGGGGAGAAACACCATATATTTT
>once|TRBV28|TRBJ1-5|13|TRBD1
CASSTDRVEPQHF
TGTGCCAGCAGCACTGACAGGGTCGAGCCCCAGCATTTT
>-|TRBV7-8|TRBJ1-1|16|-
CASSLEGLLKFTEAFF
TGTGCCAGCAGCTTAGAAGGGTTGTTAAAGTTTACTGAAGCTTTCTTT
>-|TRBV30|TRBJ1-1|15|-
CAWSVDGLMNTEAFF
TGTGCCTGGAGTGTAGACGGGCTGATGAACACTGAAGCTTTCTTT
>-|TRBV20-1|TRBJ1-5|14|-
CSASPSRGNQPQHF
TGCAGTGCTAGTCCCAGTCGGGGCAATCAGCCCCAGCATTTT